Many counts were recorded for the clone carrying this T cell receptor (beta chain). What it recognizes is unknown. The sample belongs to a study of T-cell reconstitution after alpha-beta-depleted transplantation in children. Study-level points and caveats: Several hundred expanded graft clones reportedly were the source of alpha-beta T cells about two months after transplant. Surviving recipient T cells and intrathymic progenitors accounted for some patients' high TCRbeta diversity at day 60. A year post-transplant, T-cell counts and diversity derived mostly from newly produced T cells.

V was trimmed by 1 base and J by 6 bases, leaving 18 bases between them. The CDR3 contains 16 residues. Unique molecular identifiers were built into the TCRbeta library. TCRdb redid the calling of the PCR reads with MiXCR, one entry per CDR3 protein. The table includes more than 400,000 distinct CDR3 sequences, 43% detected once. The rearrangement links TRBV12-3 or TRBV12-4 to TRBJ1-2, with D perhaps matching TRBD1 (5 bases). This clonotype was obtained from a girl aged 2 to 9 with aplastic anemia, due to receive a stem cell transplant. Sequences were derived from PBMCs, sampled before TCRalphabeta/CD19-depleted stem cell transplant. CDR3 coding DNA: TGTGCCAGCAGTTTAGTGCAGGGTATGGGGTCTCATGGCTACACCTTC. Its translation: CASSLVQGMGSHGYTF.